The 20 T cell receptor beta chains presented below share a single source sample, sequenced in a study of blood T cell repertoires in COVID-19. The assay was immunoSEQ multiplex PCR, and TCRdb's table has in-frame clones only and misses some. Of about 46,000 clones listed, less than 85% were seen once; the top ten hold roughly 8.8%. The specimen sequenced was peripheral blood. The receptors derive from a man aged 55-75 years with acute or convalescent COVID-19.

The chain is built from TRBV30 and TRBJ1-3, with D perhaps matching TRBD1 (6 bases). CDR1 and CDR2 (germline): GTSNPN, SVGIG (reference sequence). V was trimmed by 1 base and J by 0 bases, leaving 10 bases between them. The CDR3 extends over 15 amino acids. As DNA, the CDR3 is TGTGCCTGGAGTGCCGACAGGCGCTCTGGAAACACCATATATTTT. This translates into CAWSADRRSGNTIYF.

V and J are TRBV24-1 and TRBJ1-5, with a weak D call TRBD1 (5 bases). This CDR3 spans 15 amino acids. The V gene lost 4 bases and the J gene lost 4 bases, with 13 bases spanning the gap. CDR1 and CDR2 from the germline V gene are KGHDR and SFDVKD. CDR3 DNA sequence: TGTGCCACCAGTGAAGAAGGACGGGGGAATCAGCCCCAGCATTTT. It specifies CATSEEGRGNQPQHF.

The chain recombines TRBV18 with TRBJ1-4; 9 nucleotides align to TRBD1. Germline V gene sequence: CDR1 KGHSH, CDR2 LQKENI. Losses at the gene ends were 6 bases for V and 8 bases for J; bases not matched to a gene: 7. This CDR3 is 14 amino acids long. DNA for the CDR3: TGTGCCAGCTCTCCGGGACAGGGACCCGAAAAACTGTTTTTT. Encoded protein: CASSPGQGPEKLFF.

The chain combines TRBV2 with TRBJ1-2; 7 bases are shared with TRBD1. The CDR3 sequence is 13 residues long. With V trimmed by 10 bases and J by 2 bases, 7 bases remained unmatched. Germline V CDR1 and CDR2: SNHLY, FYNNEI. CDR3 amino acids: CATAQGENYGYTF. CDR3 nucleotide sequence: TGTGCCACCGCCCAGGGGGAAAACTATGGCTACACCTTC.

This clone was detected only once. This sequence joins TRBV15 and TRBJ1-3; D may be TRBD1 (5 bases). CDR3 length: 14 residues. The V end lost 4 bases, the J end lost 7 bases, and 14 bases lay between the germline ends. Germline CDR1 LNHNV, CDR2 YYDKDF (reference sequence). Here the CDR3 DNA reads TGTGCCACCAGCAAACGACAGATCGGTAACACCATATATTTT. Translation: CATSKRQIGNTIYF. The whole variable domain, remainder taken from reference TRBV15 and TRBJ1-3, is DAMVIQNPRYQVTQFGKPVTLSCSQTLNHNVMYWYQQKSSQAPKLLFHYYDKDFNNEADTPDNFQSRRPNTSFCFLDIRSPGLGDTAMYLCATSKRQIGNTIYFGEGSWLTVV.

This rearrangement joins TRBV27 to TRBJ1-1, with D possibly matching TRBD1 (6 bases). Germline values: CDR1 MNHEY, CDR2 SMNVEV (reference sequence). The CDR3 covers 16 residues. The germline V and J ends were trimmed by 2 bases and 4 bases, with 17 bases remaining between them. The CDR3 spells CASSLTGRGGGTEAFF. CDR3 DNA: TGTGCCAGCAGTTTAACCGGCAGGGGAGGGGGCACTGAAGCTTTCTTT.

V usage is TRBV5-1 and J usage is TRBJ2-2; 9 bases line up with TRBD2. The V gene's germline CDR1 is SGHRS and CDR2 YFSETQ. Trimming at V came to 4 bases and at J to 4 bases, leaving 14 bases not matched to a gene. The CDR3 consists of 18 residues. DNA for the CDR3: TGCGCCAGCAGCAGCTTCCCAGCGGGGGGTCGTTTCACCGGGGAGCTGTTTTTT. It yields the protein CASSSFPAGGRFTGELFF.

The rearrangement joins TRBV2 to TRBJ1-3, with D uncertain. Trimming pared 4 bases from V and 8 bases from J, leaving 18 bases between. The CDR3 totals 15 residues. Germline loops: CDR1 SNHLY, CDR2 FYNNEI. DNA of the CDR3: TGTGCCAGCAGTGCTGGGATCGGGAACCTGGACACCATATATTTT. Translation: CASSAGIGNLDTIYF.

This chain uses TRBV9 with TRBJ1-5, with D tentatively TRBD1 (6 bases). The CDR3 has 13 residues. Trimming shortened V by 4 bases and J by 4 bases, and 9 bases separated the two germline ends. The germline V gene encodes CDR1 SGDLS and CDR2 YYNGEE. The CDR3, as DNA: TGTGCCAGCAGCCAGGACAGTAATCAGCCCCAGCATTTT. Translated, it gives CASSQDSNQPQHF.

This clone has a single count. The rearrangement joins TRBV6-2 or TRBV6-3 to TRBJ2-3, with 10 bases identical to TRBD2. The CDR3 consists of 16 residues. In germline, CDR1 is MNHEY, CDR2 SVGEGT. V lost 5 bases, J lost 2 bases, and 7 bases stayed unmatched. CDR3: CASSRLSGGDTDTQYF. CDR3 in DNA: TGTGCCAGCAGTCGTCTGAGCGGGGGGGACACAGATACGCAGTATTTT.

This sequence joins TRBV9 and TRBJ2-3, with a weak D call TRBD1 (6 bases). Trimming took 4 bases from V and 2 from J, leaving 17 bases between them. The CDR3 has 16 residues. Germline V gene lookup returns CDR1 SGDLS and CDR2 YYNGEE. The CDR3 here is CASSSLQGSATDTQYF. In nucleotides, the CDR3 is TGTGCCAGCAGCTCGCTTCAGGGGTCTGCCACAGATACGCAGTATTTT.

The J gene is TRBJ1-1, the V gene TRBV5-1; D ambiguous. Germline assignment: CDR1 SGHRS and CDR2 YFSETQ. V was trimmed by 0 bases and J by 1 base, leaving 10 bases between them. This CDR3 is 15 amino acids long. CDR3 loop: CASSLGTGGNTEAFF. CDR3 coding DNA: TGCGCCAGCAGCTTGGGGACTGGCGGGAACACTGAAGCTTTCTTT.

This chain links TRBV2 with TRBJ2-3; 9 bases align to TRBD1. The ends lost 1 base at V and 3 bases at J; junction bases unmatched: 2. The CDR3 loop spans 15 amino acids. Germline V gene sequence: CDR1 SNHLY, CDR2 FYNNEI. The CDR3 reads CASSEDRGQTDTQYF. The DNA for the CDR3 is TGTGCCAGCAGTGAAGACAGGGGGCAAACAGATACGCAGTATTTT.

CDR3 coding DNA: TGTGCCAGCAGCCTCGGCTCGGGGTACACTCAGCCCCAGCATTTT. This translates into CASSLGSGYTQPQHF. V usage is TRBV7-9 and J usage is TRBJ1-5; D is uncertain. The V gene lost 5 bases and the J gene lost 6 bases, with 17 bases spanning the gap. The CDR3 totals 15 residues. CDR1 is SEHNR and CDR2 is FQNEAQ in the germline V gene (reference sequence).

This clone has only one observation. The chain is built from TRBV24-1 and TRBJ1-4; 10 nucleotides line up with TRBD1. This CDR3 spans 14 amino acids. The junction had 2 bases not matched to a gene; V was cut back by 3 bases and J by 8 bases. The V gene's germline CDR1 is KGHDR and CDR2 SFDVKD. The CDR3 sequence is CATSDPGQGEKLFF. For the CDR3, the DNA is TGTGCCACCAGTGATCCGGGACAGGGGGAAAAACTGTTTTTT.

This clone was seen just once. The junction departs from the called germline gene at one end, perhaps through a read error. The chain has TRBV7-7 and TRBJ2-5; the D call may be TRBD1 or TRBD2 (6 bases each). This CDR3 spans 14 amino acids. Germline V gene data show CDR1 as SSHAT and CDR2 as FNYEAQ (reference sequence). Here the CDR3 reads CASSLGGRGATQYF. As DNA, the CDR3 is TGTGCTAGCAGCCTAGGGGGGCGCGGTGCGACCCAGTACTTC.

The V call is TRBV7-9, the J call TRBJ2-1, with TRBD1 matching over 10 bases. This CDR3 spans 15 amino acids. Germline trimming cut 3 bases from V and 5 bases from J; bases unmatched to any gene: 4. CDR1 is SEHNR, CDR2 FQNEAQ, per germline (reference sequence). The CDR3 here is CASSLGQGINNEQFF. The CDR3 DNA reads TGTGCCAGCAGCTTGGGACAGGGGATAAACAATGAGCAGTTCTTC.

The chain carries TRBV6-5 and TRBJ1-5; 10 positions agree with TRBD1. CDR3 size: 14 residues. The J segment lost 5 bases and the V segment lost 4 bases, leaving 2 bases of the junction unmatched. Germline values: CDR1 MNHEY, CDR2 SVGAGI. The CDR3 DNA sequence: TGTGCCAGCAGTTGGGGGACAGGGGATCAGCCCCAGCATTTT. The encoded protein is CASSWGTGDQPQHF.

V and J are TRBV6-1 and TRBJ2-3; 9 positions agree with TRBD1. V lost 4 bases and J lost 0; bases outside the gene matches: 8. The CDR3 has 17 amino acids. The germline gives CDR1 MNHNS, CDR2 SASEGT. The CDR3 sequence is CASSADRGRGSTDTQYF. Written as DNA, the CDR3 is TGTGCCAGCAGTGCGGACAGGGGAAGGGGCAGCACAGATACGCAGTATTTT.

The chain joins TRBV6-6 to TRBJ2-7; 9 bases match TRBD1. CDR3 length: 15 amino acids. V lost 6 bases and J lost 0; bases outside the gene matches: 6. Germline assignment: CDR1 MNHNY and CDR2 SVGAGI (reference sequence). The CDR3 protein is CASRYLDRGSYEQYF. The CDR3 coding sequence is TGTGCCAGCAGATACCTGGACAGGGGCTCCTACGAGCAGTACTTC.